The present T cell receptor (beta chain) was sequenced within a study of blood T cell repertoires in COVID-19. Across the study: The United States, Italy and Spain supplied acute and convalescent COVID-19 samples.

Sequencing was performed with immunoSEQ multiplex PCR; in TCRdb, only in-frame clones are kept and a portion is missing. Among about 250,000 clones listed, about 85% were seen once. The V and J ends lost 5 bases and 5 bases, in that order; junction bases with no gene match: 9. This CDR3 comprises 15 residues. Germline V gives CDR1 SSHAT, CDR2 FNYEAQ (reference sequence). Sequencing input: peripheral blood. The chain joins TRBV7-7 to TRBJ2-5; 9 bases agree with TRBD1. The sequence was obtained from a young man with active or convalescent COVID-19. The CDR3 reads CASSGDRGSGETQYF. CDR3 DNA sequence: TGTGCCAGCAGCGGAGACAGGGGGTCTGGGGAGACCCAGTACTTC.